The present T cell receptor (beta chain) was sequenced within a study of cytomegalovirus exposure and HLA in healthy donors. The germline CDR1 and CDR2 sequences are LNHDA and SQIVND (reference sequence). This CDR3 is 16 amino acids long. Trimming shortened V by 7 bases and J by 0 bases, and 16 bases separated the two germline ends. PCR was performed using 60 Vbeta and 13 Jbeta primers. Libraries were prepared by immunoSEQ multiplex PCR; TCRdb keeps only in-frame clonotypes and omits some of them. The table lists 90,000 or so clones, roughly 67% of them singletons, with about 5.5% in the top ten. This sequence originates from a boy younger than 18 in good health and CMV-seropositive. The chain couples TRBV19 to TRBJ2-1; possibly TRBD2 for D (7 bases). The sequencing input was PBMCs. The CDR3 DNA follows: TGTGCCAGTATTGGGGAGGGGGGGAGCTCCTACAATGAGCAGTTCTTC. Translating it yields CASIGEGGSSYNEQFF. Drawing the rest from reference TRBV19 and TRBJ2-1, the complete variable domain is DGGITQSPKYLFRKEGQNVTLSCEQNLNHDAMYWYRQDPGQGLRLIYYSQIVNDFQKGDIAEGYSVSREKKESFPLTVTSAQKNPTAFYLCASIGEGGSSYNEQFFGPGTRLTVL.